Listed below are T cell receptor beta chains from one sample, sequenced in a study of T cell repertoires in cytomegalovirus infection. The antigens of these receptors remain unknown. TCRdb independently ran MiXCR on the reads; one entry per CDR3 protein. Of around 100,000 distinct CDR3 sequences listed, 10% are singletons. Sequenced input: PBMCs, sequenced either directly or after in vitro stimulation (not recorded which). Receptor source: a human donor in good health (CMV status not recorded). Some clones in this sample may be carry-over from other donors' samples. CDR3s include the opening cysteine and the closing phenylalanine or tryptophan. The D gene is left open where the match is weak. The listing skips clone size in some rows; elsewhere it reads once, few, many or a size class.

clone size,D gene,V gene,J gene,CDR3 DNA,CDR3 protein
-,TRBD1,TRBV6-2/TRBV6-3,TRBJ1-1,TGTGCCAGCATCCCTGCCGGGACAGGGGGCTCTGAAGCTTTCTTT,CASIPAGTGGSEAFF
many,-,TRBV6-2/TRBV6-3,TRBJ1-1,TGTGCCAGCAGTTACTCGGCGGCTTTGGTCCCCTCCACTGAAGCTTTCTTT,CASSYSAALVPSTEAFF
-,-,TRBV18,TRBJ1-2,TGTGCCAGCTCACCATTGGACAGTAGTGTGGGGACCTTC,CASSPLDSSVGTF
many,TRBD1,TRBV10-3,TRBJ1-5,TGTGCCATCAGGGGTGACAGGGGGCACAATCAGCCCCAGCATTTT,CAIRGDRGHNQPQHF
many,-,TRBV11-2,TRBJ2-7,TGTGCCAGCAGCTTAACCCCAGGGAGGAGGAGCTCCTACGAGCAGTACTTC,CASSLTPGRRSSYEQYF
-,-,TRBV11-3,TRBJ2-5,TGTGCCAGCAGCTTCGGTTTGAGAGAGACCCAGTACTTC,CASSFGLRETQYF
few,TRBD1,TRBV11-1,TRBJ2-2,TGTGCCAGCAGCTTTCGACAGGGTGGGCCCGGGGAGCTGTTTTTT,CASSFRQGGPGELFF
few,TRBD1,TRBV19,TRBJ2-1,TGTGCCAGTAGTATAGGGAGACAGGGGGCCTACAATGAGCAGTTCTTC,CASSIGRQGAYNEQFF
many,-,TRBV12-3/TRBV12-4,TRBJ2-5,TGTGCCAGCAGACAGAGACTAGAAGAGACCCAGTACTTC,CASRQRLEETQYF
-,-,TRBV5-6,TRBJ1-3,TGTGCCAGCAGCGACGGACGAAACACCATATATTTT,CASSDGRNTIYF
many,-,TRBV11-1,TRBJ2-1,TGTGCCAGCAGCTTAAATCGACGGGGTCCCCACAATGAGCAGTTCTTC,CASSLNRRGPHNEQFF
many,TRBD2,TRBV7-3,TRBJ2-1,TGTGCCAGCAGCTTAACTAGCGGGAGAGCTGAGCAGTTCTTC,CASSLTSGRAEQFF
many,-,TRBV4-1,TRBJ1-6,TGCGCCAGCAGCCAAGGCGGGGGGCTTGATAATTCACCCCTCCACTTT,CASSQGGGLDNSPLHF
many,TRBD1,TRBV4-2,TRBJ1-2,TGTGCCAGCAGCCAATTCAGGGGGCAGGATGGCTACACCTTC,CASSQFRGQDGYTF
many,TRBD2,TRBV7-9,TRBJ2-1,TGTGCCAGCAGCTCCACGACTAGCGGGGACCCCAATGAGCAGTTCTTC,CASSSTTSGDPNEQFF
few,-,TRBV6-2/TRBV6-3,TRBJ2-6,TGTGCCAGCAGTCCAAACAGGGACTCTGGGGCCAACGTCCTGACTTTC,CASSPNRDSGANVLTF
few,-,TRBV7-9,TRBJ1-6,TGTGCCAGCAGCTCCTCGGGAGGGTATAATTCACCCCTCCACTTT,CASSSSGGYNSPLHF
many,-,TRBV2,TRBJ2-7,TGTGCCAGCAGTGAGGACAGTAGTCAATACGAGCAGTACTTC,CASSEDSSQYEQYF
few,TRBD1,TRBV14,TRBJ2-2,TGTGCCAGCAGCCAAGATTTTGGGACAGCCATTACCGGGGAGCTGTTTTTT,CASSQDFGTAITGELFF
few,-,TRBV6-2/TRBV6-3,TRBJ1-2,TGTGCCAGCAGTTACGAGGGCTTCTATGGCTACACCTTC,CASSYEGFYGYTF
medium-sized,TRBD2,TRBV28,TRBJ2-7,TGTGCCAGCACCTCGGGACTAGCGGGAGGCGAGCAGTACTTC,CASTSGLAGGEQYF
many,-,TRBV6-1,TRBJ2-4,TGTGCCAGCAGCTCCAGTTACGCGGGACAGAGGACACTAATAGCCAAAAACATTCAGTACTTC,CASSSSYAGQRTLIAKNIQYF
few,-,TRBV28,TRBJ2-1,TGTGCCAGCACTGGGGTTTACAATGAGCAGTTCTTC,CASTGVYNEQFF
many,TRBD2,TRBV2,TRBJ2-4,TGTGCCAGCAGGAAGACTAGCGAGAGAGCCAAAAACATTCAGTACTTC,CASRKTSERAKNIQYF
-,TRBD2,TRBV20-1,TRBJ2-3,TGCAGTGCTAGAGTTTCGATCCTAGCGGGTACGTGGCCAGATACGCAGTATTTT,CSARVSILAGTWPDTQYF
-,-,TRBV12-3/TRBV12-4,TRBJ2-2,TGTGCCAGCAGTAGCCTGCCGGGAGCTGTCAACACCGGGGAGCTGTTTTTT,CASSSLPGAVNTGELFF
many,-,TRBV7-2,TRBJ2-2,TGTGCCAGCACCGCGGGGCGGGCCTACCCCGGGGAGCTGTTTTTT,CASTAGRAYPGELFF